The entry that follows covers one T cell receptor (beta chain) sequence. Its antigen remains unknown. The sample is drawn from a study of CXCR3-negative and CXCR3-positive naive CD8 T cells. The libraries of TRB cDNA were constructed through 5' RACE using UMI labels. TCRdb processed the 5' RACE reads again and assigns one entry to each CDR3 protein, with no DNA. This sample contains roughly 120,000 distinct CDR3 sequences. The CDR3 is 12 amino acids. The germline gives CDR1 SQVTM, CDR2 ANQGSEA. The study's findings and limits: CXCR3-positive naive cells had TRB CDR3s that were more hydrophobic than CXCR3-negative naive cells had.

This TCR was sampled from a human donor in good health. Some clones in this sample may be carry-over from other donors' samples. Sequenced material: naive CXCR3+ CD8+ T cells from blood. Stated subset: CD45RO-CCR7+CD27+CD95- naive CD8+ T cells expressing CXCR3 (TNR3+). The V and J genes are TRBV29-1 and TRBJ1-2. This CDR3 is CSVETESVGYTF.